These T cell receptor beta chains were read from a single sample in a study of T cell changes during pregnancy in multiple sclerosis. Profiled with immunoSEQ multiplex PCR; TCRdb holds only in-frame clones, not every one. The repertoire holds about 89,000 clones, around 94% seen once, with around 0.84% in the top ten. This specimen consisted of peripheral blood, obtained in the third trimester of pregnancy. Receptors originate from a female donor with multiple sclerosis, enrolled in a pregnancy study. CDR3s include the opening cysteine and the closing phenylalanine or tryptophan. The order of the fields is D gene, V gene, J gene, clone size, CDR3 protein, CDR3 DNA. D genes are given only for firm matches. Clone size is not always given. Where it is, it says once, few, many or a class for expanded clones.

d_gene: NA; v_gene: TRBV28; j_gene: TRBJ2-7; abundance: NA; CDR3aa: CASSLLTPTYEQYF; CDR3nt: TGTGCCAGCAGTTTACTTACACCGACCTACGAGCAGTACTTC
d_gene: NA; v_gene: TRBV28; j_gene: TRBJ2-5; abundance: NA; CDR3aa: CASSLSYLQETQYF; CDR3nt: TGTGCCAGCAGTTTATCGTACTTACAAGAGACCCAGTACTTC
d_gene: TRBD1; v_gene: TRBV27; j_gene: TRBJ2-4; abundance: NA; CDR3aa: CASSPIGQGSAKNIQYF; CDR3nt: TGTGCCAGCAGTCCTATTGGACAGGGCTCGGCCAAAAACATTCAGTACTTC
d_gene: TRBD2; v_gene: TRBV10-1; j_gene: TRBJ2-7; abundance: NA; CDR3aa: CASSAGIVTSGSHEQYF; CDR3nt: TGCGCCAGCAGTGCAGGGATTGTGACTAGCGGGAGCCACGAGCAGTACTTC
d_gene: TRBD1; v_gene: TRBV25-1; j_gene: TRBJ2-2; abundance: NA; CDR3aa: CASQTGGPGELFF; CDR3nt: TGTGCCAGTCAAACAGGGGGACCCGGGGAGCTGTTTTTT
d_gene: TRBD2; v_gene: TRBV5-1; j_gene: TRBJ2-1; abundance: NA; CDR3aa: CASRFLAGGSNEQFF; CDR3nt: TGCGCCAGCAGATTCTTAGCGGGAGGTTCCAATGAGCAGTTCTTC
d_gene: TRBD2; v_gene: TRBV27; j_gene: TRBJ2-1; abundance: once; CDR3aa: CASSIGTTSGTYNEQFF; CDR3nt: TGTGCCAGCAGTATAGGGACGACTAGCGGGACCTACAATGAGCAGTTCTTC
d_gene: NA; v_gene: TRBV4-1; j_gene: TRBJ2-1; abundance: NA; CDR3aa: CASSLRDFDYNEQFF; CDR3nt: TGCGCCAGCAGCCTCCGGGACTTCGACTACAATGAGCAGTTCTTC
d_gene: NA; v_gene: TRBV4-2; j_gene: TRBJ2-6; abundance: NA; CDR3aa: CASSQDRARQGGANVLTF; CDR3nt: TGTGCCAGCAGCCAAGATAGGGCCCGGCAGGGTGGGGCCAACGTCCTGACTTTC
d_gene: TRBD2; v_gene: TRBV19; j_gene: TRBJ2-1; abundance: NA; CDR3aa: CASSIVGAGLAGEISEQFF; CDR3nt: TGTGCCAGTAGTATAGTGGGAGCCGGACTAGCGGGAGAAATCAGTGAGCAGTTCTTC
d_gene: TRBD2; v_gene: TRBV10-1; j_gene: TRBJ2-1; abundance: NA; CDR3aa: CASSGLGREGDEQFF; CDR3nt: TGCGCCAGCAGCGGGTTGGGGCGGGAGGGAGATGAGCAGTTCTTC
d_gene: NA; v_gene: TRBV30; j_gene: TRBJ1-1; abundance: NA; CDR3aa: CAWSVGGAEAFF; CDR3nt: TGTGCCTGGAGTGTAGGGGGGGCTGAAGCTTTCTTT
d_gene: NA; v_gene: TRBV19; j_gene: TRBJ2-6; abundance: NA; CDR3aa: CASSLDGDFRHSGANVLTF; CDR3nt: TGTGCCAGTAGTCTGGACGGGGACTTTAGGCACTCTGGGGCCAACGTCCTGACTTTC
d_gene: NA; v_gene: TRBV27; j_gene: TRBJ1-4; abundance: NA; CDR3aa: CASSRGHNRVELFF; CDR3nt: TGTGCCAGCAGTAGGGGACACAACCGTGTGGAACTGTTTTTT
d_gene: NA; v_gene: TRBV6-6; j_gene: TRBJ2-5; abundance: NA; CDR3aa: CASTPGFQETQYF; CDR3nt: TGTGCCAGCACCCCAGGGTTCCAAGAGACCCAGTACTTC
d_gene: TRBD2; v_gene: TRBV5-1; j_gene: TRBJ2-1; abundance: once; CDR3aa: CASSPQGTSGRNEQFF; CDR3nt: TGCGCCAGCAGCCCTCAAGGGACTAGCGGGAGGAATGAGCAGTTCTTC
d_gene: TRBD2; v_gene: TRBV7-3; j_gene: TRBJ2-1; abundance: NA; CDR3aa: CASSPRPGTSGRAYNEQFF; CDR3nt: TGTGCCAGCAGCCCGCGGCCGGGGACTAGCGGGAGGGCCTACAATGAGCAGTTCTTC
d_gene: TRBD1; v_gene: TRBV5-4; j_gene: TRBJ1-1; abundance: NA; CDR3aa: CASSSRDRVSEAFF; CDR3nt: TGTGCCAGCAGCTCCCGGGACAGGGTGTCCGAAGCTTTCTTT
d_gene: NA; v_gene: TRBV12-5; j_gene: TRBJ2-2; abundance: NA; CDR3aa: CASGPNKGELARSSTGELFF; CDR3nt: TGTGCTAGTGGTCCAAATAAGGGGGAACTAGCGCGTAGTTCTACCGGGGAGCTGTTTTTT
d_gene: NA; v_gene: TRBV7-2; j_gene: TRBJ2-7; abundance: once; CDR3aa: CASSLGVKGVEQYF; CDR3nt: TGTGCCAGCAGCTTAGGAGTAAAGGGAGTCGAGCAGTACTTC
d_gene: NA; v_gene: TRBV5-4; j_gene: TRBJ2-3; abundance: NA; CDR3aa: CASSLFLAENGADTQYF; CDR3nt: TGTGCCAGCAGCTTGTTCTTAGCGGAGAATGGGGCAGATACGCAGTATTTT
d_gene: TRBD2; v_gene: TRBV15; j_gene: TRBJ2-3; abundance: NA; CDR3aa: CATSKGAGVADTQYF; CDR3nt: TGTGCCACCAGCAAGGGAGCGGGAGTGGCAGATACGCAGTATTTT
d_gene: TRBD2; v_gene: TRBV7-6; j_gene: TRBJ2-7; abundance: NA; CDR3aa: CASSFSGRAHEQYF; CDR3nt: TGTGCCAGCAGCTTCAGCGGGAGGGCCCACGAGCAGTACTTC
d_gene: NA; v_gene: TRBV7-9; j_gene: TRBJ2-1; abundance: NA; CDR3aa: CASSPLGGSSYNEQFF; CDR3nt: TGTGCCAGCAGCCCCCTGGGGGGAAGCTCCTACAATGAGCAGTTCTTC
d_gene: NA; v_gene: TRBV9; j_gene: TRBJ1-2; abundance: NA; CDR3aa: CASSVEGVNGYTF; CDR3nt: TGTGCCAGCAGCGTAGAGGGGGTGAATGGCTACACCTTC
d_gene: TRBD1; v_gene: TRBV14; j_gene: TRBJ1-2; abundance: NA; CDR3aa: CASSRRQGTTDGYTF; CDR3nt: TGTGCCAGCAGCCGACGACAGGGGACGACGGATGGCTACACCTTC
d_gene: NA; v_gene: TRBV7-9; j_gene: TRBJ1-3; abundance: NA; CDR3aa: CASSSTLWGGGQTNTIYF; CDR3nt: TGTGCCAGCAGCTCTACCTTATGGGGGGGAGGTCAGACGAACACCATATATTTT
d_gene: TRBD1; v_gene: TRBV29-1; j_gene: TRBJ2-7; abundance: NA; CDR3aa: CSARTGRYEQYF; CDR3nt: TGCAGCGCCCGGACAGGGCGCTACGAGCAGTACTTC
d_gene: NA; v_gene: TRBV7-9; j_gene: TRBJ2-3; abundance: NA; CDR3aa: CASLGARGTDTQYF; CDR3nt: TGTGCCAGCTTAGGTGCACGAGGAACAGATACGCAGTATTTT
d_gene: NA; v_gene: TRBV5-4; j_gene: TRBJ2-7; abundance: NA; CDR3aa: CASNLRGGYEQYF; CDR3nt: TGTGCCAGCAACCTAAGGGGGGGCTACGAGCAGTACTTC
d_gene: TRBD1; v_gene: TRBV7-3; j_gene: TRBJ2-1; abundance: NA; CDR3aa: CASSPSGTGYNEQFF; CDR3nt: TGTGCCAGCAGCCCCTCCGGGACAGGGTACAATGAGCAGTTCTTC